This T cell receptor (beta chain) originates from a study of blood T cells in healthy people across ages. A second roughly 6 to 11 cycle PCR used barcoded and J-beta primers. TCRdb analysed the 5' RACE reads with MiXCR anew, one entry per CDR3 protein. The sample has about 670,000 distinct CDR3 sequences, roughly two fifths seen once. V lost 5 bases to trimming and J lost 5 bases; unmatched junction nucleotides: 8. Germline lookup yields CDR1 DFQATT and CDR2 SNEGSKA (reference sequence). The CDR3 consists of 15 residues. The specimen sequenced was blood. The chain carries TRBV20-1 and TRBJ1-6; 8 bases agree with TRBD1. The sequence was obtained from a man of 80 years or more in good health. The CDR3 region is CSASRGRGDNSPLHF. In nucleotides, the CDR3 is TGCAGTGCTTCCAGGGGGCGCGGCGATAATTCACCCCTCCACTTT.